The clone carrying this T cell receptor beta chain appeared once. These data are taken from a study of blood T cell repertoires in COVID-19. In terms of age and location, participants ranged from roughly 18 to 100 years and lived in about 25 US areas. The CDR3 covers 15 residues. Germline CDR1 is SEHNR and CDR2 is FQNEAQ (reference sequence). J lost 3 bases, V lost 4 bases, and 5 bases had no gene match. Data came from immunoSEQ multiplex PCR; TCRdb stores just in-frame clones and leaves some out. The sample records 210,000 or so clones, around four fifths being singletons. The TCR sequence derives from a woman aged 45 to 65 who had been exposed to COVID-19. Sequenced: PBMCs or T cells enriched from blood (not recorded which). The V call is TRBV7-9, the J call TRBJ2-5, with 10 bases fitting TRBD2. This chain's CDR3 is CASSSLAGIEETQYF. In nucleotides, the CDR3 is TGTGCCAGCAGCTCACTAGCGGGGATTGAAGAGACCCAGTACTTC. The full variable domain, completed using reference TRBV7-9 and TRBJ2-5, is DTGVSQNPRHKITKRGQNVTFRCDPISEHNRLYWYRQTLGQGPEFLTYFQNEAQLEKSRLLSDRFSAERPKGSFSTLEIQRTEQGDSAMYLCASSSLAGIEETQYFGPGTRLLVL.